This T cell receptor beta chain was captured by sequencing in a study of technical replicates of blood from a few donors. This clone was recorded once. TCRdb keeps only in-frame clones here, not all; method: immunoSEQ multiplex PCR. The data contain 60,000 to 90,000 clones, 97% of them singletons. Trimming removed 7 bases from V and 2 bases from J; junction bases left unmatched: 8. This CDR3 has 15 amino acids. From germline, CDR1 is SNHLY and CDR2 FYNNEI. The specimen was T cells isolated from PBMCs. This sequence originates from a human donor in good health. This chain joins TRBV2 and TRBJ2-3; TRBD2 matches at 8 bases. CDR3 nucleotide sequence: TGTGCCAGCATCGTGGCGGGGGGTTTCACAGATACGCAGTATTTT. Protein product: CASIVAGGFTDTQYF. The variable domain in full, completed from reference TRBV2 and TRBJ2-3, reads EPEVTQTPSHQVTQMGQEVILRCVPISNHLYFYWYRQILGQKVEFLVSFYNNEISEKSEIFDDQFSVERPDGSNFTLKIRSTKLEDSAMYFCASIVAGGFTDTQYFGPGTRLTVL.